Presented here are 30 T cell receptor beta chains from one specimen sequenced in a study of T cells in Graves' hyperthyroidism and ophthalmopathy. RNA transcripts gave rise to amplified TCR beta CDR3 regions. In the first-round RT-PCR of the TCR CDR3, the HTBI primer set was used. TCRdb redid the calling of the multiplex PCR reads with MiXCR, one entry per CDR3 protein. The table shows 300,000 to 450,000 distinct CDR3 sequences, with about 18% occurring only once. Specimen: blood. The source of these receptors is a woman aged 30 to 39 with Graves' hyperthyroidism that later progressed to Graves' ophthalmopathy.

This clonotype was counted ten times or more. The CDR3 here is CASSPAGSSYNEQFF. The CDR3 bases are TGTGCCAGCAGCCCAGCGGGTTCCTCGTACAATGAGCAGTTCTTC. The rearrangement links TRBV28 to TRBJ2-1, with D tentatively TRBD2 (6 bases). Germline CDR1 reads MDHEN; CDR2 reads SYDVKM. This CDR3 has 15 residues. V dropped 6 bases and J dropped 4 bases, with 16 bases sitting between them. The complete variable domain, with remaining parts taken from reference TRBV28 and TRBJ2-1, reads DVKVTQSSRYLVKRTGEKVFLECVQDMDHENMFWYRQDPGLGLRLIYFSYDVKMKEKGDIPEGYSVSREKKERFSLILESASTNQTSMYLCASSPAGSSYNEQFFGPGTRLTVL.

This clonotype came up many times. This chain's CDR3 is CASSQRGSYEQYF. The CDR3 nucleotides are TGTGCCAGCAGCCAGCGGGGCTCCTACGAGCAGTACTTC. This chain uses TRBV4-2 with TRBJ2-7; TRBD2 might be the D (6 bases). Trimming left V 3 bases short and J 0 bases short, with 6 bases between. CDR3 size: 13 residues. Germline V CDR1 and CDR2: LGHNA, YNFKEQ.

The genes are TRBV11-2 and TRBJ2-3; 11 nucleotides align to TRBD2. After removal of 1 base from V and 3 bases from J, the junction contained 3 bases not matched to a gene. Germline V gene sequence: CDR1 SGHAT, CDR2 FQNNGV. The CDR3 is made up of 16 amino acids. The CDR3 nucleotides are TGTGCCAGCAGCTTAGTCAGGACTAGCGGGACAGATACGCAGTATTTT. It translates to CASSLVRTSGTDTQYF.

This clonotype was seen repeatedly, ten times or more. The chain's CDR3 is CASRETSWGNVEQYF. The CDR3, as DNA: TGTGCCAGCAGAGAGACTAGCTGGGGAAACGTCGAGCAGTACTTC. The chain is built from TRBV6-1 and TRBJ2-7, with 7 bases identical to TRBD2. This CDR3 is 15 amino acids long. The germline V gene has CDR1 MNHNS and CDR2 SASEGT. J lost 6 bases, V lost 6 bases, and 14 bases had no gene match.

This clonotype occurred a few times. The rearrangement links TRBV11-1 to TRBJ1-1; unclear D gene. V shed 1 base and J shed 5 bases, with 5 bases lying between them. In germline, CDR1 is SGHAT, CDR2 FQDESV (reference sequence). This CDR3 comprises 12 residues. The CDR3 DNA reads as TGTGCCAGCAGCTTAGGCTGGACTGAAGCTTTCTTT. It yields the protein CASSLGWTEAFF. The full variable domain, completed using reference TRBV11-1 and TRBJ1-1, is EAEVAQSPRYKITEKSQAVAFWCDPISGHATLYWYRQILGQGPELLVQFQDESVVDDSQLPKDRFSAERLKGVDSTLKIQPAELGDSAMYLCASSLGWTEAFFGQGTRLTVV.

This clonotype came up many times. The V and J genes are TRBV28 and TRBJ2-6; TRBD2 might be the D (6 bases). There are 16 residues in the CDR3. V shed 8 bases and J shed 0 bases, with 14 bases lying between them. Looked up from germline, CDR1 is MDHEN and CDR2 is SYDVKM. CDR3 sequence: CASEPGLYSGANVLTF. In nucleotides, the CDR3 is TGTGCCAGCGAACCGGGACTGTACTCTGGGGCCAACGTCCTGACTTTC.

The chain employs TRBV27 and TRBJ1-2; no clear D gene. This CDR3 comprises 14 residues. Looked up from germline, CDR1 is MNHEY and CDR2 is SMNVEV (reference sequence). With 3 bases removed from V and 6 bases from J, the gap between germline ends came to 14 bases. The CDR3 DNA reads as TGTGCCAGCAGTTTCTGGGCGGGCGCCGATGGCTACACCTTC. Amino acid sequence: CASSFWAGADGYTF.

Of note for this clonotype: Given a much more abundant clone one base away, this may be a read error. The V call is TRBV12-3 or TRBV12-4, the J call TRBJ2-7; D unresolved. V lost 4 bases to trimming and J lost 7 bases, with 17 bases between them. The length of the CDR3 is 14 residues. In nucleotides, the CDR3 is TGTGCCAGCAGTTATGGTCGCGCAACAGAAGAGCAGTACTTC. Its protein product is CASSYGRATEEQYF.

This clonotype has a count of ten or more. V usage is TRBV2 and J usage is TRBJ2-3, with a weak D call TRBD1 (6 bases). The CDR3 consists of 15 residues. Trimming stripped 8 bases from V and 5 bases from J, with 20 bases between. CDR1 and CDR2 (germline): SNHLY, FYNNEI. Written as DNA, the CDR3 is TGTGCCAGCGAAACTGACGGGACAATCGGAGATACGCAGTATTTT. This translates into CASETDGTIGDTQYF. The full variable domain, with the rest looked up from reference TRBV2 and TRBJ2-3, is EPEVTQTPSHQVTQMGQEVILRCVPISNHLYFYWYRQILGQKVEFLVSFYNNEISEKSEIFDDQFSVERPDGSNFTLKIRSTKLEDSAMYFCASETDGTIGDTQYFGPGTRLTVL.

This clonotype turned up a few times. The chain couples TRBV4-1 to TRBJ2-7; D gene unclear. Between the trimmed V and J ends, which lost 2 bases and 3 bases, there was a span of 14 bases. The CDR3 has 15 amino acids. The germline CDR1 and CDR2 sequences are MGHRA and YSYEKL. This CDR3 is CASSQNPMVNYEQYF. DNA of the CDR3: TGCGCCAGCAGCCAAAACCCGATGGTAAACTACGAGCAGTACTTC.

This clonotype turned up a few times. The chain recombines TRBV6-2 or TRBV6-3 with TRBJ2-2; tentatively, D is TRBD2 (6 bases). CDR1 is MNHEY and CDR2 is SVGEGT in the germline V gene. This CDR3 comprises 14 residues. V lost 3 bases, J lost 4 bases, and 9 bases lay in between. The CDR3 region is CASSYGGGTGELFF. CDR3 bases: TGTGCCAGCAGTTATGGGGGAGGCACCGGGGAGCTGTTTTTT.

A word on this clonotype: Since a much larger clone is just one base distant, this may be a read error. For the CDR3, the DNA is TGTGCCAGCAGTTACTCGATATTCAGGGGCGAGCAGTACTTC. Protein product: CASSYSIFRGEQYF. The rearrangement joins TRBV6-6 to TRBJ2-7, with D possibly being TRBD1 (6 bases). The CDR3 is made up of 14 amino acids. Trimming took 0 bases from V and 6 from J, leaving 12 bases between them. Germline-derived CDR1 and CDR2 are MNHNY and SVGAGI (reference sequence).

Many counts were recorded for this clonotype. The genes are TRBV5-1 and TRBJ1-2; 11 positions agree with TRBD1. Germline V gene lookup returns CDR1 SGHRS and CDR2 YFSETQ. The J segment lost 8 bases and the V segment lost 4 bases, leaving 7 bases of the junction unmatched. The CDR3 is 14 residues long. Written as DNA, the CDR3 is TGCGCCAGCAGCCGGGACAGGGGGTTGCGGGGCTACACCTTC. This translates into CASSRDRGLRGYTF. The whole variable domain, remainder taken from reference TRBV5-1 and TRBJ1-2, is KAGVTQTPRYLIKTRGQQVTLSCSPISGHRSVSWYQQTPGQGLQFLFEYFSETQRNKGNFPGRFSGRQFSNSRSEMNVSTLELGDSALYLCASSRDRGLRGYTFGSGTRLTVV.

The chain joins TRBV6-2 or TRBV6-3 to TRBJ1-1; a weak D match, TRBD1 (6 bases). The CDR3 has 15 amino acids. CDR1 and CDR2 from the germline V gene are MNHEY and SVGEGT. V gave up 4 bases and J gave up 4 bases, with 16 bases separating them. CDR3 sequence reads: CASSWSRGISTEAFF. For the CDR3, the DNA is TGTGCCAGCAGTTGGTCCAGGGGAATTAGCACTGAAGCTTTCTTT.

This clonotype was detected ten times or more. V is TRBV12-3 or TRBV12-4 and J is TRBJ1-2; D ambiguous. Trimming removed 5 bases at V and 1 base at J, with 11 bases between. This CDR3 has 14 amino acids. The CDR3 nucleotides read TGTGCCAGCAGTCCCGGGCCCATTAACTATGGCTACACCTTC. This translates into CASSPGPINYGYTF.

This clonotype has ten or more counts. The chain uses TRBV11-2 and TRBJ1-1; D unclear. Looked up from germline, CDR1 is SGHAT and CDR2 is FQNNGV. The V end was cut by 0 bases, the J end by 4 bases, with 12 bases between. This CDR3 spans 15 amino acids. The CDR3: CASSLDSGGSTEAFF. The CDR3 DNA is TGTGCCAGCAGCTTAGATTCAGGCGGGAGCACTGAAGCTTTCTTT.

This clonotype was counted ten times or more. V and J are TRBV5-4 and TRBJ2-3, with 11 bases matching TRBD2. This CDR3 has 14 amino acids. The germline V gene encodes CDR1 SGHNT and CDR2 YYREEE (reference sequence). Losses at the gene ends were 4 bases for V and 6 bases for J; bases not matched to a gene: 4. For the CDR3, the DNA is TGTGCCAGCAGCACTAGCGGGGGTGGTGATACGCAGTATTTT. Protein: CASSTSGGGDTQYF.

This clonotype was recorded only once. A clone one base away is much larger, so this may be a read error. The gene calls are TRBV19 and TRBJ2-7; 8 positions agree with TRBD2. The CDR3 loop spans 15 amino acids. The trim removed 4 bases at V and 9 bases at J, leaving 14 bases unmatched. Looked up from germline, CDR1 is LNHDA and CDR2 is SQIVND (reference sequence). The DNA for the CDR3 is TGTGCCAGTAGTACGGTCCTGGCGGGAGGCCACGGGCAGTACTTC. Translation: CASSTVLAGGHGQYF.

V usage is TRBV11-2 and J usage is TRBJ2-7, with TRBD2 as a possible D gene (6 bases). Trimming took 3 bases from V and 5 from J, leaving 14 bases between them. The CDR3 runs 14 residues. Germline V gives CDR1 SGHAT, CDR2 FQNNGV. The CDR3 DNA sequence: TGTGCCAGCAGCTTTTCCGGGAGCAGAAACGAGCAGTACTTC. This translates into CASSFSGSRNEQYF.

This CDR3 is CASSVVGFSYEQYF. The CDR3 DNA sequence: TGTGCCAGCAGCGTAGTCGGCTTCTCCTACGAGCAGTACTTC. The chain joins TRBV9 to TRBJ2-7; D is unclear. Germline V CDR1 and CDR2: SGDLS, YYNGEE. CDR3 size: 14 residues. V shed 0 bases and J shed 0 bases, with 7 bases lying between them.

This clonotype was seen a handful of times. The genes are TRBV20-1 and TRBJ1-3, with D hard to call. CDR1 DFQATT and CDR2 SNEGSKA come from the germline V gene (reference sequence). CDR3 length: 14 residues. Trimming removed 3 bases from V and 6 bases from J, with 15 bases in between. The chain's CDR3 is CSASVSAWENTIYF. In DNA, the CDR3 is TGCAGTGCTAGTGTCTCGGCATGGGAAAACACCATATATTTT.

This clonotype was counted only a few times. The J gene is TRBJ1-2, the V gene TRBV20-1; D is unresolved. Germline V gene lookup returns CDR1 DFQATT and CDR2 SNEGSKA (reference sequence). The V end lost 8 bases, the J end lost 5 bases, and 18 bases lay between the germline ends. This CDR3 has 13 amino acids. Here the CDR3 reads CSSNPLLGYGYTF. DNA for the CDR3: TGCAGTAGTAATCCTTTACTTGGGTATGGCTACACCTTC.

This clonotype showed up many times. The V and J genes are TRBV11-2 and TRBJ2-5; D remains ambiguous. From germline, CDR1 is SGHAT and CDR2 FQNNGV. There are 15 residues in the CDR3. V was trimmed by 1 base and J by 1 base, leaving 10 bases between them. This chain's CDR3 is CASSLGQLVQETQYF. The CDR3 DNA reads TGTGCCAGCAGCTTAGGCCAGTTAGTCCAAGAGACCCAGTACTTC.

Only a few counts were recorded for this clonotype. The chain is built from TRBV3-1 and TRBJ2-1, with 8 bases lining up with TRBD1. V shed 1 base, J shed 8 bases, and the junction held 10 bases outside the gene matches. The CDR3 has 16 amino acids. Germline CDR1 and CDR2: LGHDT and YNNKEL (reference sequence). The CDR3 is CASSQGAGGAWDEQFF. The CDR3, as DNA: TGTGCCAGCAGCCAAGGAGCAGGGGGCGCCTGGGATGAGCAGTTCTTC.

This clonotype was counted between two and nine times. The chain carries TRBV12-3 or TRBV12-4 and TRBJ2-5; 7 bases match TRBD2. The CDR3 has 15 amino acids. Trimming took 6 bases from V and 5 from J; bases not matched to a gene: 12. As DNA, the CDR3 is TGTGCCAGCAGGGTGGCCGGGGAGGGGTGGGAGACCCAGTACTTC. This gives the protein CASRVAGEGWETQYF.

This clonotype came up many times. The chain joins TRBV27 to TRBJ2-7; 9 bases align to TRBD1. J lost 4 bases, V lost 5 bases, and 6 bases had no gene match. Per the germline V gene, CDR1 is MNHEY and CDR2 is SMNVEV (reference sequence). This CDR3 is 14 amino acids long. The CDR3 DNA reads TGTGCCAGCAGTAACGGACAGGGGAGATACGAGCAGTACTTC. Encoded protein: CASSNGQGRYEQYF.

In this sample, this clonotype turned up many times. The chain uses TRBV2 and TRBJ1-1; D is undetermined. V lost 6 bases, J lost 7 bases, and 12 bases lay in between. The CDR3 spans 12 residues. CDR1 is SNHLY, CDR2 FYNNEI, per germline. Written as DNA, the CDR3 is TGTGCCAGCAGGACGGACGGGAATGAAGCTTTCTTT. Translated: CASRTDGNEAFF.

This clonotype was observed at least ten times. The chain recombines TRBV6-1 with TRBJ1-5; the match to TRBD1 covers 7 bases. The germline V gene encodes CDR1 MNHNS and CDR2 SASEGT. The V and J ends lost 6 bases and 0 bases, in that order; junction bases with no gene match: 2. The CDR3 covers 14 residues. The chain's CDR3 is CASRGTDSNQPQHF. The CDR3 DNA reads as TGTGCCAGCAGGGGGACAGATAGCAATCAGCCCCAGCATTTT.

The sample holds a few counts of this clonotype. The rearrangement uses TRBV7-9 and TRBJ2-7; no clear D gene. CDR1 SEHNR and CDR2 FQNEAQ come from the germline V gene (reference sequence). The CDR3 extends over 14 amino acids. V was shortened by 1 base and J by 1 base, with 8 bases between the two germline ends. The CDR3 here is CASSLGEISYEQYF. The CDR3 nucleotides are TGTGCCAGCAGCTTAGGGGAAATTTCCTACGAGCAGTACTTC.

This clonotype appeared many times. The V and J genes are TRBV28 and TRBJ2-2; the match to TRBD2 covers 9 bases. CDR1 and CDR2 from the germline V gene are MDHEN and SYDVKM. The CDR3 sequence is 20 residues long. The ends lost 5 bases at V and 6 bases at J; junction bases unmatched: 22. This chain's CDR3 is CASSPTRGSGSGRNPGELFF. DNA for the CDR3: TGTGCCAGCAGTCCTACCAGGGGGTCCGGGAGCGGGAGGAATCCCGGGGAGCTGTTTTTT.